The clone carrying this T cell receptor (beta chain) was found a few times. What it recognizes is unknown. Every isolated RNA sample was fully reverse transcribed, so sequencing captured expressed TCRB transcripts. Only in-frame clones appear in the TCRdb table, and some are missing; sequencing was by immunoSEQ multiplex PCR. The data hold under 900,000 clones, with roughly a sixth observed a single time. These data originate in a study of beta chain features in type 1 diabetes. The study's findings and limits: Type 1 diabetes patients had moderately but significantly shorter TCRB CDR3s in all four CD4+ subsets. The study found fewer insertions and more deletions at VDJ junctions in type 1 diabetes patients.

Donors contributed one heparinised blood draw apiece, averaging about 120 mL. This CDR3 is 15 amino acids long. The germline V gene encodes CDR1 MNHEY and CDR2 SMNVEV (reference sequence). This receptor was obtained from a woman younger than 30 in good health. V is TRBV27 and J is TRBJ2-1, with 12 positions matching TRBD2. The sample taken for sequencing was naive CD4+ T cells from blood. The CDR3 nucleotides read TGTGCGAGAAAAGCGACTAGCGGGAGTCTGTGTGAGCAGTTCTTC. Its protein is CARKATSGSLCEQFF.